A selection of T cell receptor beta chains follows, all from one sample in a study of neurological immune-mediated disorders. TCRdb re-derived calls from the 5' RACE reads in MiXCR, one entry per CDR3 protein. This table holds tens of thousands of distinct CDR3 sequences, roughly 10% found once. Sequenced sample: PBMCs. The receptors stem from a man aged 45-65 years in good health. CDR3s include the opening cysteine and the closing phenylalanine or tryptophan. The order of the fields is D gene, J gene, clone size, V gene, CDR3 protein, CDR3 DNA. A D gene is named only where the DNA matches it firmly. Size is stated for part of the rows, as once, few or many counts, or as a class when the clone is expanded.

.,TRBJ1-3,many,TRBV7-9,CASSLAEGNTIYF,TGTGCCAGCAGCTTAGCAGAGGGAAACACCATATATTTT
TRBD1,TRBJ2-3,many,TRBV10-3,CAISDRDRGPPDTQYF,TGTGCCATCAGTGACCGGGACAGGGGGCCCCCAGATACGCAGTATTTT
TRBD2,TRBJ2-2,once,TRBV28,CASSLAGGTVGELFF,TGTGCCAGCAGTTTGGCGGGAGGGACGGTCGGGGAACTGTTTTTT
TRBD2,TRBJ2-7,many,TRBV6-6,CASSYPGGAYEQYF,TGTGCCAGCAGTTACCCGGGAGGGGCCTACGAGCAGTACTTC
.,TRBJ1-5,many,TRBV6-5,CASSSRGSQPQHF,TGTGCCAGCAGTTCCCGGGGGAGTCAGCCCCAGCATTTT
.,TRBJ2-7,many,TRBV6-5,CASSYGYSQGYEQYF,TGTGCCAGCAGTTACGGCTACTCACAGGGTTACGAGCAGTACTTC
.,TRBJ1-2,many,TRBV2,CASTLRPGNYGYTF,TGTGCCAGCACTCTCAGACCCGGAAACTATGGCTACACCTTC
.,TRBJ1-1,many,TRBV5-1,CASSVTVNTEAFF,TGCGCCAGCAGCGTGACAGTGAACACTGAAGCTTTCTTT
.,TRBJ1-1,many,TRBV2,CASSEKGSGFGTEAFF,TGTGCCAGCAGTGAAAAGGGATCGGGGTTCGGCACTGAAGCTTTCTTT
.,TRBJ1-3,many,TRBV6-5,CASSETAHSGNTIYF,TGTGCCAGCAGCGAGACAGCGCACTCTGGAAACACCATATATTTT
.,TRBJ2-2,.,TRBV5-1,CASSLKGGNTGELFF,TGCGCCAGCAGCTTGAAGGGGGGCAACACCGGGGAGCTGTTTTTT
.,TRBJ1-3,many,TRBV5-6,CASSLVETGNTIYF,TGTGCCAGCAGCCTCGTGGAAACTGGAAACACCATATATTTT
TRBD1,TRBJ2-7,many,TRBV18,CASSPGQGYNEQYF,TGTGCCAGCTCACCGGGACAGGGTTACAACGAGCAGTACTTC
.,TRBJ2-7,many,TRBV5-1,CASSTSRDSYEQYF,TGCGCCAGCAGCACGTCCCGGGACTCCTACGAGCAGTACTTC
.,TRBJ2-7,many,TRBV9,CASSVADTFYEQYF,TGTGCCAGCAGCGTAGCTGACACTTTCTACGAGCAGTACTTC
.,TRBJ1-4,many,TRBV29-1,CSIRQNEKLFF,TGCAGCATCCGACAGAATGAAAAACTGTTTTTT
TRBD2,TRBJ2-1,many,TRBV24-1,CATSGLAEQFF,TGTGCCACCAGTGGACTAGCGGAGCAGTTCTTC
TRBD1,TRBJ1-1,many,TRBV2,CASSEVQGVETEAFF,TGTGCCAGCAGTGAAGTACAGGGGGTGGAGACTGAAGCTTTCTTT
TRBD1,TRBJ2-3,many,TRBV2,CASSPDRASTDTQYF,TGTGCCAGCAGCCCCGACAGGGCTAGCACAGATACGCAGTATTTT
.,TRBJ2-1,many,TRBV12-5,CASVPYNEQFF,TGTGCTAGTGTCCCATACAATGAGCAGTTCTTC
.,TRBJ2-3,many,TRBV7-9,CASSLGSNTQYF,TGTGCCAGCAGCTTAGGTTCAAATACGCAGTATTTT
.,TRBJ2-7,many,TRBV10-3,CAISESPGGYEQYF,TGTGCCATCAGTGAGTCGCCAGGGGGGTACGAGCAGTACTTC
.,TRBJ1-1,many,TRBV4-2,CASSQDQGRATEAFF,TGTGCCAGCAGCCAAGACCAGGGACGAGCCACTGAAGCTTTCTTT
TRBD2,TRBJ2-3,many,TRBV6-5,CASGTKLLAGGGLQYF,TGTGCCAGCGGCACCAAATTGTTAGCGGGAGGGGGATTGCAGTATTTT
.,TRBJ2-7,many,TRBV5-1,CASSFGSGSYEQYF,TGCGCCAGCAGCTTTGGAAGCGGAAGTTACGAGCAGTACTTC
TRBD2,TRBJ2-3,.,TRBV24-1,CATTTSGRTDTQYF,TGTGCCACCACTACTAGCGGACGCACAGATACGCAGTATTTT
TRBD1,TRBJ2-5,many,TRBV18,CASSPSGRTGSGETQYF,TGTGCCAGCTCACCATCAGGGCGGACAGGGTCAGGAGAGACCCAGTACTTC
TRBD2,TRBJ2-3,many,TRBV5-1,CASSPSPGLAGDTQYF,TGCGCCAGCAGCCCCTCTCCGGGACTAGCCGGGGATACGCAGTATTTT
TRBD1,TRBJ1-6,many,TRBV10-3,CAISGGQGQGSPLHF,TGTGCCATCAGTGGGGGACAGGGCCAGGGTTCACCCCTCCACTTT